Below, 15 T cell receptor beta chains from the same sample are listed, as sequenced in a study of T cells in Graves' hyperthyroidism and ophthalmopathy. Using RNA transcripts as the source, TCR beta CDR3 regions were amplified. With the HTBI primer set, the TCR CDR3 went through a first round of RT-PCR. A single record per CDR3 protein comes from TCRdb applying MiXCR to the multiplex PCR reads. The data contain fewer than 650,000 distinct CDR3 sequences, about 15% of them seen just once; the ten biggest clones take up more than 5%. The sequencing sample was made of blood. These receptors all stem from a young woman with Graves' hyperthyroidism that later progressed to Graves' ophthalmopathy.

This clonotype has a count of ten or more. The gene calls are TRBV29-1 and TRBJ2-7, with D tentatively TRBD1 (6 bases). The V end lost 4 bases, the J end lost 2 bases, and 15 bases lay between the germline ends. CDR3 size: 14 residues. Per germline, CDR1 SQVTM and CDR2 ANQGSEA. For the CDR3, the DNA is TGCAGCGTTGTGCGCCACGGACAGACCTACGAGCAGTACTTC. Protein: CSVVRHGQTYEQYF.

This clonotype was seen repeatedly, ten times or more. The chain joins TRBV28 to TRBJ2-3; D possibly corresponds to TRBD2 (5 bases). CDR1 is MDHEN and CDR2 is SYDVKM in the germline V gene. This CDR3 region has 16 residues. Trimming left V 10 bases short and J 2 bases short, with 22 bases between. The CDR3 here is CATYTGRKSATDTQYF. The CDR3 DNA reads TGTGCCACCTATACGGGGAGAAAATCGGCCACAGATACGCAGTATTTT.

This clonotype appeared many times. This chain joins TRBV12-3 or TRBV12-4 and TRBJ2-1; maybe TRBD2 (5 bases). The CDR3 runs to 15 residues. The V and J ends lost 7 bases and 8 bases respectively, with 21 bases between them. The chain's CDR3 is CASNPSPSKAYEQFF. The CDR3, as DNA: TGTGCCAGCAACCCATCCCCTAGCAAAGCCTATGAGCAGTTCTTC.

This clonotype was observed at least ten times. This rearrangement joins TRBV5-1 to TRBJ1-5; D possibly corresponds to TRBD1 (5 bases). The CDR3 contains 14 residues. Looked up from germline, CDR1 is SGHRS and CDR2 is YFSETQ. V was pared by 3 bases and J by 3 bases, with 10 bases between. As DNA, the CDR3 is TGCGCCAGCAGCTGGGACGGCGCCAATCAGCCCCAGCATTTT. It encodes CASSWDGANQPQHF.

Concerning this clonotype: A much larger clone sits a single nucleotide away, making a read error possible. The chain recombines TRBV12-3 or TRBV12-4 with TRBJ2-1; 11 nucleotides agree with TRBD2. The trim removed 10 bases at V and 3 bases at J, leaving 11 bases unmatched. This CDR3 has 16 residues. The CDR3 coding sequence is TGTGCCAACAGAGGCGGGACTAGCGGCTTCTACAATGAGCAGTTCTTC. As protein: CANRGGTSGFYNEQFF.

This clonotype was picked up a small number of times. The chain combines TRBV6-5 with TRBJ1-6, with a tentative D call TRBD1 (5 bases). The CDR3 is made up of 15 amino acids. V was clipped by 2 bases and J by 10 bases, with 15 bases between them. Germline values: CDR1 MNHEY, CDR2 SVGAGI. CDR3 protein: CASSYAGMMVSPLHF. CDR3 nucleotides: TGTGCCAGCAGTTACGCAGGGATGATGGTATCACCCCTCCACTTT.

The chain employs TRBV6-2 or TRBV6-3 and TRBJ1-5, with D possibly being TRBD1 (6 bases). This CDR3 is 15 amino acids long. CDR1 is MNHEY and CDR2 is SVGEGT in the germline V gene. Trimming stripped 8 bases from V and 0 bases from J, with 14 bases between. The CDR3 DNA sequence: TGTGCCAGCCGGCGGGACACTTATAGCAATCAGCCCCAGCATTTT. Its translation: CASRRDTYSNQPQHF.

This clonotype has a handful of counts. The chain uses TRBV6-2 or TRBV6-3 and TRBJ2-1; 9 positions agree with TRBD2. Unmatched junction bases numbered 5, after V lost 4 bases and J lost 10 bases. The CDR3 has 13 amino acids. From germline, CDR1 is MNHEY and CDR2 SVGEGT. The chain's CDR3 is CASSSPLAGEQFF. DNA for the CDR3: TGTGCCAGCAGTTCCCCGCTAGCGGGAGAGCAGTTCTTC.

At least ten counts were recorded for this clonotype. The rearrangement joins TRBV27 to TRBJ1-2; TRBD1 agrees at 8 bases. This CDR3 has 14 amino acids. CDR1 is MNHEY and CDR2 is SMNVEV in the germline V gene (reference sequence). Losses at the gene ends were 5 bases for V and 7 bases for J; bases not matched to a gene: 9. CDR3 in amino acids: CASSGRGRGAGYTF. The CDR3 DNA reads TGTGCCAGCAGTGGCAGGGGGCGCGGGGCTGGCTACACCTTC.

V usage is TRBV30 and J usage is TRBJ1-4; D is uncertain. This CDR3 spans 15 amino acids. V was clipped by 2 bases and J by 4 bases, with 14 bases between them. Germline CDR1 reads GTSNPN; CDR2 reads SVGIG (reference sequence). The CDR3, as DNA: TGTGCCTGGAGTAAAATCCCGAACGATAATGAAAAACTGTTTTTT. This translates into CAWSKIPNDNEKLFF.

The rearrangement links TRBV12-3 or TRBV12-4 to TRBJ2-7; no firm D call. CDR3 size: 13 residues. The germline V and J ends were trimmed by 6 bases and 2 bases, with 11 bases remaining between them. CDR3 in amino acids: CASSPWTPYEQYF. CDR3 nucleotide sequence: TGTGCCAGCAGCCCCTGGACCCCCTACGAGCAGTACTTC.

This clonotype appeared many times. The V gene is TRBV14, the J gene TRBJ2-1; 7 bases map to TRBD1. This CDR3 has 16 amino acids. The germline CDR1 and CDR2 sequences are SGHDN and FVKESK. V lost 4 bases and J lost 5; bases outside the gene matches: 11. The CDR3 DNA sequence: TGTGCCAGCAGCCTACAGACCGGGACAGTAGACAATGAGCAGTTCTTC. Protein product: CASSLQTGTVDNEQFF.

There are many counts of this clonotype. V usage is TRBV10-3 and J usage is TRBJ1-5; possibly TRBD1 for D (5 bases). CDR3 length: 12 amino acids. Trimming left V 10 bases short and J 4 bases short, with 11 bases between. The V gene's germline CDR1 is ENHRY and CDR2 SYGVKD. The DNA of the CDR3 is TGTGCCACCGGGGGAGGGAATCAGCCCCAGCATTTT. It codes for CATGGGNQPQHF.

This sequence joins TRBV19 and TRBJ1-5, with 10 bases aligning to TRBD1. Trimming removed 3 bases from V and 0 bases from J; junction bases left unmatched: 5. Per germline, CDR1 LNHDA and CDR2 SQIVND (reference sequence). This CDR3 is built from 17 residues. The CDR3 DNA is TGTGCCAGTAGTATGGGGGACAGGGGCGGTAGCAATCAGCCCCAGCATTTT. Translated: CASSMGDRGGSNQPQHF.

There are a few counts of this clonotype. V is TRBV4-3 and J is TRBJ1-1; 10 bases are a match to TRBD1. The germline gives CDR1 LGHNA, CDR2 YSLEER. The CDR3 consists of 17 residues. Trimming at V came to 4 bases and at J to 12 bases, leaving 20 bases not matched to a gene. The CDR3 is CASSPGQGDLSGIRTFF. CDR3 bases: TGCGCCAGCAGCCCCGGACAGGGGGACCTTTCCGGCATTCGAACTTTCTTT.